This T cell receptor (beta chain) was identified in a study of cytomegalovirus exposure and HLA in healthy donors. 60 Vbeta and 13 Jbeta primers were used in PCR. The repertoire was sequenced with immunoSEQ multiplex PCR; TCRdb's copy has only in-frame clones and lacks some. This sample has some 190,000 clones, with around 87% found just once. The clonotype originates from a woman aged 18-35 years in good health and CMV-seronegative. Sequenced material: PBMCs.

CDR3 DNA sequence: TGTGCCAGCAGCTTTAGCGGGAGCTCCTACAATGAGCAGTTCTTC. Its translation: CASSFSGSSYNEQFF. J is TRBJ2-1 and V is TRBV7-2; 9 bases map to TRBD2. The CDR3 has 15 residues. Trimming cost V 3 bases and J 0 bases; bases outside gene matches: 0. Germline CDR1 and CDR2: SGHTA and FQGNSA.